This T cell receptor (beta chain) came from a study of sequential checkpoint blockade in melanoma. Method: immunoSEQ multiplex PCR; TCRdb's copy keeps in-frame clones and lacks some. Among around 15,000 clones listed, less than 55% were seen once. Treatment noted: randomized to nivolumab then ipilimumab (arm A) or the reverse (arm B). PBMC sorting kept live CD3+CD8+ cells without CD19 or CD56. The CDR3 contains 13 residues. Germline V gene lookup returns CDR1 SQVTM and CDR2 ANQGSEA. J was trimmed by 5 bases and V by 5 bases; bases with no gene match: 8. This clonotype was obtained from a human donor with melanoma. Material: CD8+ T cells sorted from blood (inferred from file names), obtained from a patient given nivolumab and ipilimumab in sequence. The rearrangement links TRBV29-1 to TRBJ2-7; TRBD1 matches at 8 bases. CDR3 coding DNA: TGCAGCGTTCTAACAACAGGGGGAGACGAGCAGTACTTC. Its protein product is CSVLTTGGDEQYF.